The 6 T cell receptor beta chains reported below all come from one sample, sequenced in a study of blood T cells in healthy people across ages (dated by TCRdb to 2014 to 2015). The method was 5' RACE. The listed sequencing device is Illumina HiSeq 2500. The second PCR ran for roughly 7 to 12 cycles and used a J-beta primer mix along with a sample-barcoded 5' primer. TCRdb reanalyzed the raw reads on its own, using fastp at Q25 for trimming and MiXCR for clone calling, and kept in-frame beta chains. Entries are consolidated by CDR3 protein sequence, retaining the most common genes and DNA. The sample table holds fewer than 1,000,000 distinct CDR3 sequences, of which about half were seen once. The top ten clonotypes cover about a sixth of the sample. The sequenced sample consisted of blood. These receptors originate from an elderly man in good health.

This clonotype was picked up a small number of times. The chain is built from TRBV20-1 and TRBJ2-3, with 7 bases matching TRBD2. The CDR3 length is 15 residues. V lost 2 bases and J lost 2; bases outside the gene matches: 7. Germline loops: CDR1 DFQATT, CDR2 SNEGSKA (reference sequence). The DNA of the CDR3 is TGCAGTGCTAGAATTGCGGGAGCGATCACAGATACGCAGTATTTT. Its protein product is CSARIAGAITDTQYF.

V is TRBV29-1 and J is TRBJ2-7; D ambiguous. This CDR3 has 11 residues. The germline V and J ends were trimmed by 6 bases and 1 base, with 7 bases remaining between them. Germline values: CDR1 SQVTM, CDR2 ANQGSEA. Written as DNA, the CDR3 is TGCAGCGTCCTTCTGTCCTACGAGCAGTACTTC. Translated, it gives CSVLLSYEQYF.

The J gene is TRBJ2-1, the V gene TRBV20-1, with 8 bases identical to TRBD2. The CDR3 length is 15 residues. Germline V CDR1 and CDR2: DFQATT, SNEGSKA (reference sequence). With V trimmed by 3 bases and J by 0 bases, 4 bases remained unmatched. DNA of the CDR3: TGCAGTGCTAGCGGGAGGGGGGCCTCCTACAATGAGCAGTTCTTC. Translation gives CSASGRGASYNEQFF.

This rearrangement joins TRBV7-2 to TRBJ2-1; the match to TRBD2 covers 8 bases. V lost 1 base, J lost 10 bases, and 9 bases stayed unmatched. Germline values: CDR1 SGHTA, CDR2 FQGNSA. The CDR3 covers 15 residues. DNA of the CDR3: TGTGCCAGCAGCTTAGAAGCGGGAGCCCCCTACGAGCAGTTCTTC. Protein sequence: CASSLEAGAPYEQFF.

This clonotype was seen once. V and J are TRBV6-1 and TRBJ2-3, with TRBD2 identical over 8 bases. Germline-derived CDR1 and CDR2 are MNHNS and SASEGT. Unmatched junction bases numbered 7, after V lost 6 bases and J lost 2 bases. The CDR3 totals 15 residues. The CDR3 sequence is CASRLTSVHTDTQYF. CDR3 nucleotide sequence: TGTGCCAGCAGACTGACTAGCGTGCACACAGATACGCAGTATTTT.

The table lists this clonotype with a count of one. The chain recombines TRBV29-1 with TRBJ2-1; D is undetermined. Trimming removed 7 bases from V and 5 bases from J, with 12 bases in between. CDR1 is SQVTM and CDR2 is ANQGSEA in the germline V gene. This CDR3 has 12 residues. CDR3 loop: CSEEDGDNEQFF. CDR3 DNA sequence: TGCAGCGAAGAAGACGGCGACAATGAGCAGTTCTTC.